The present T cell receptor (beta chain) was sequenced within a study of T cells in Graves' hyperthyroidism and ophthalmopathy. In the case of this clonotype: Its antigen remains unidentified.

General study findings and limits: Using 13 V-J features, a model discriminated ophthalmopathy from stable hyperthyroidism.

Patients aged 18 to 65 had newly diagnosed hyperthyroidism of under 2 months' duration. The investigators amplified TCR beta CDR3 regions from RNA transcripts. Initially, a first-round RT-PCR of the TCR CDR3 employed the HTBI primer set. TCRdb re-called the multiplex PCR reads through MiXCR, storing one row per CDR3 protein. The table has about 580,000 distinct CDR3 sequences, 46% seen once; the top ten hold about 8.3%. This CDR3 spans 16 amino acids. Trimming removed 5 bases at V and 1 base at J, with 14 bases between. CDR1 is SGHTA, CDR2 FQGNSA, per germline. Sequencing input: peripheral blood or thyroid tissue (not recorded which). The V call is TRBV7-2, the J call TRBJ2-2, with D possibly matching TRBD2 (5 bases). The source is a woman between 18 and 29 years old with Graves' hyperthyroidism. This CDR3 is CASSPSPAGNTGELFF. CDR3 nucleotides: TGTGCCAGCAGCCCTTCCCCTGCGGGGAACACCGGGGAGCTGTTTTTT.